Listed below are T cell receptor beta chains from one sample, sequenced in a study of graft-versus-host responses after intestinal transplantation. Measured with immunoSEQ multiplex PCR; TCRdb has only the in-frame clones, and not every one. This table holds 15,000 to 20,000 clones, about a third found once. The sequencing here drew on alloreactive CD4+ T cells from a mixed lymphocyte reaction culture, taken before transplantation. The source of these receptors is a human patient who was an organ donor for intestinal transplantation. The CDR3 runs from the conserved cysteine through the conserved F or W. D genes are given only for firm matches. Rows give clone size only sometimes, using once, few, many, or a class for an expanded clone.

D gene: .; J gene: TRBJ2-3; clone size: .; V gene: TRBV19; CDR3 DNA: TGTGCCAGTAGTGCGCGGACAGATACGCAGTATTTT; CDR3 protein: CASSARTDTQYF
D gene: .; J gene: TRBJ2-1; clone size: few; V gene: TRBV2; CDR3 DNA: TGTGCCAGCAGTGAGCCAAAGGGTGAGCAGTTCTTC; CDR3 protein: CASSEPKGEQFF
D gene: .; J gene: TRBJ1-3; clone size: .; V gene: TRBV18; CDR3 DNA: TGTGCCAGCTCACCACTGGGCAGAAATGGAAACACCATATATTTT; CDR3 protein: CASSPLGRNGNTIYF
D gene: TRBD1; J gene: TRBJ2-7; clone size: few; V gene: TRBV7-2; CDR3 DNA: TGTGCCAGCAGCTCAGGGACAGCAGGCTACGAGCAGTACTTC; CDR3 protein: CASSSGTAGYEQYF
D gene: .; J gene: TRBJ1-1; clone size: .; V gene: TRBV7-2; CDR3 DNA: TGTGCCAGCAGCTCCTTGTGGGACACTGAAGCTTTCTTT; CDR3 protein: CASSSLWDTEAFF
D gene: .; J gene: TRBJ2-3; clone size: .; V gene: TRBV7-2; CDR3 DNA: TGTGCCAGCAGCAACAACAGGGAAGATACGCAGTATTTT; CDR3 protein: CASSNNREDTQYF
D gene: TRBD1; J gene: TRBJ2-7; clone size: .; V gene: TRBV7-2; CDR3 DNA: TGTGCCAGCAGCTCCGGGACAGCTTTCTACGAGCAGTACTTC; CDR3 protein: CASSSGTAFYEQYF
D gene: TRBD1; J gene: TRBJ2-6; clone size: .; V gene: TRBV18; CDR3 DNA: TGTGCCAGCTCACCCAGAATTCGTACAGGGGACCACTCTGGGGCCAACGTCCTGACTTTC; CDR3 protein: CASSPRIRTGDHSGANVLTF
D gene: TRBD2; J gene: TRBJ2-7; clone size: few; V gene: TRBV2; CDR3 DNA: TGTGCCAGCAGTGAGCCCCTGGGTAGCGGGACCTACGAGCAGTACTTC; CDR3 protein: CASSEPLGSGTYEQYF
D gene: .; J gene: TRBJ1-1; clone size: .; V gene: TRBV27; CDR3 DNA: TGTGCCAGCAGTTTCCTTGTGAACACTGAAGCTTTCTTT; CDR3 protein: CASSFLVNTEAFF
D gene: .; J gene: TRBJ2-1; clone size: few; V gene: TRBV7-2; CDR3 DNA: TGTGCCAGCAGCTTAGTTGCAGTAGCAGATGAGCAGTTCTTC; CDR3 protein: CASSLVAVADEQFF
D gene: TRBD1; J gene: TRBJ1-2; clone size: .; V gene: TRBV28; CDR3 DNA: TGTGCCAGCAGATCGGACAGGGGTTATGGCTACACCTTC; CDR3 protein: CASRSDRGYGYTF
D gene: .; J gene: TRBJ1-5; clone size: .; V gene: TRBV19; CDR3 DNA: TGTGCCTGTAGTATGGGGAGTAATCAGCCCCAGCATTTT; CDR3 protein: CACSMGSNQPQHF
D gene: .; J gene: TRBJ2-1; clone size: once; V gene: TRBV9; CDR3 DNA: TGTGCCAGCAGCCCACAGGACAATGAGCAGTTCTTC; CDR3 protein: CASSPQDNEQFF
D gene: TRBD1; J gene: TRBJ1-1; clone size: .; V gene: TRBV5-1; CDR3 DNA: TGCGCCAGCAGCTTCCAGGGGGACACTGAAGCTTTCTTT; CDR3 protein: CASSFQGDTEAFF
D gene: .; J gene: TRBJ1-2; clone size: .; V gene: TRBV5-1; CDR3 DNA: TGCGCCAGCAGCTTGGCCTTATCCGGCGGTGGCTACACCTTC; CDR3 protein: CASSLALSGGGYTF
D gene: .; J gene: TRBJ2-3; clone size: .; V gene: TRBV7-9; CDR3 DNA: TGTGCCAGCAGCTTAGAGGGGGTGTTCACAGATACGCAGTATTTT; CDR3 protein: CASSLEGVFTDTQYF
D gene: .; J gene: TRBJ2-7; clone size: .; V gene: TRBV7-2; CDR3 DNA: TGTGCCAGCAGCTTTCGACCGGGCCCCTACGAGCAGTACTTC; CDR3 protein: CASSFRPGPYEQYF
D gene: .; J gene: TRBJ2-3; clone size: .; V gene: TRBV5-1; CDR3 DNA: TGCGCCAGCAGCTTGGCCGGGGCCACAGATACGCAGTATTTT; CDR3 protein: CASSLAGATDTQYF
D gene: TRBD1; J gene: TRBJ1-2; clone size: .; V gene: TRBV6-6; CDR3 DNA: TGTGCCAGCAGTTACTTCACAGGGGACTATGGCTACACCTTC; CDR3 protein: CASSYFTGDYGYTF
D gene: TRBD2; J gene: TRBJ2-7; clone size: .; V gene: TRBV10-3; CDR3 DNA: TGTGCCATCAGTGAGGGACTAGAGGACTACGAGCAGTACTTC; CDR3 protein: CAISEGLEDYEQYF
D gene: .; J gene: TRBJ2-3; clone size: few; V gene: TRBV5-1; CDR3 DNA: TGCGCCAGCAGCAATGGGGCTATGGCGGGTAGCACAGATACGCAGTATTTT; CDR3 protein: CASSNGAMAGSTDTQYF
D gene: .; J gene: TRBJ2-1; clone size: .; V gene: TRBV5-1; CDR3 DNA: TGCGCCAGCAGCCTAGGGGGTAATGAGCAGTTCTTC; CDR3 protein: CASSLGGNEQFF
D gene: .; J gene: TRBJ2-7; clone size: .; V gene: TRBV18; CDR3 DNA: TGTGCCAGCTCACCCACTAGCTATTTCTCCTACGAGCAGTACTTC; CDR3 protein: CASSPTSYFSYEQYF
D gene: .; J gene: TRBJ2-1; clone size: .; V gene: TRBV30; CDR3 DNA: TGTGCCTGGAGCCTCGGGTTGGGAGGATACAATGAGCAGTTCTTC; CDR3 protein: CAWSLGLGGYNEQFF
D gene: TRBD1; J gene: TRBJ1-1; clone size: .; V gene: TRBV5-1; CDR3 DNA: TGCGCCAGCAGCCAAACCGGGACAGGGGGTACTGAAGCTTTCTTT; CDR3 protein: CASSQTGTGGTEAFF
D gene: .; J gene: TRBJ2-2; clone size: medium-sized; V gene: TRBV7-9; CDR3 DNA: TGTGCCAGCAGCTTAAGTCAGGCCGACACCGGGGAGCTGTTTTTT; CDR3 protein: CASSLSQADTGELFF
D gene: .; J gene: TRBJ1-3; clone size: .; V gene: TRBV19; CDR3 DNA: TGTGCCAGTAGTCTGGCCCCGGGGAGTGGAAACACCATATATTTT; CDR3 protein: CASSLAPGSGNTIYF
D gene: TRBD2; J gene: TRBJ2-3; clone size: .; V gene: TRBV15; CDR3 DNA: TGTGCCACCAGCATGGGGACTAGCGGTTTTACAGATACGCAGTATTTT; CDR3 protein: CATSMGTSGFTDTQYF
D gene: .; J gene: TRBJ2-7; clone size: few; V gene: TRBV6-5; CDR3 DNA: TGTGCCAGCAGTTCCCCTGTGGAAGAGCAGTACTTC; CDR3 protein: CASSSPVEEQYF
D gene: .; J gene: TRBJ2-5; clone size: .; V gene: TRBV20-1; CDR3 DNA: TGCAGTGCCGGCCTAGTTGGGACCCAGTACTTC; CDR3 protein: CSAGLVGTQYF
D gene: TRBD2; J gene: TRBJ2-7; clone size: few; V gene: TRBV7-2; CDR3 DNA: TGTGCCAGCAGCTTCGGGACTAGCGGGAGCTGGGAGCAGTACTTC; CDR3 protein: CASSFGTSGSWEQYF